Only a few counts were recorded for the clone carrying this TCR beta chain. Its antigen is as yet unknown. Combining iRepertoire HTBI primers with Arm-PCR of CDR3 regions, the authors built TCR beta libraries. From the multiplex PCR reads, TCRdb called clonotypes with MiXCR, one entry per CDR3 protein. The sample includes about 420,000 distinct CDR3 sequences, about 20% of them seen just once. V was pared by 4 bases and J by 6 bases, with 14 bases between. The CDR3 length is 13 residues. Germline-derived CDR1 and CDR2 are SGHKS and YYEKEE (reference sequence). This sample stems from a study of regulatory T cells in long-lasting Graves disease. Time point specified: persistent/refractory GD, antithyroid drugs over 5 years with positive TRAb. Extracted PBMC RNA gave rise to the TCR library. The collection involved drawing about 8.2 milliliters of peripheral blood into EDTA tubes. Study-level results: Favored usage of TRBV28, TRBJ1-2 and TRBJ2-5 was recorded in persistent disease. Since the sample size was small, accuracy may have been reduced.

This sequence joins TRBV5-5 and TRBJ2-7; D remains unclear. The starting material was peripheral blood mononuclear cells (PBMCs), obtained when the disease was refractory, from a patient treated with antithyroid drugs. This receptor was obtained from a female donor with Graves disease. The CDR3 loop reads CASSISPKPEQYF. DNA of the CDR3: TGTGCCAGCAGCATAAGCCCTAAACCCGAGCAGTACTTC.